This TCR beta chain was sequenced for a study of T cells in Graves' hyperthyroidism and ophthalmopathy. V lost 5 bases, J lost 5 bases, and 5 bases stayed unmatched. The CDR3 has 14 amino acids. CDR1 is SGHTA and CDR2 is FQGNSA in the germline V gene. Amplified TCR beta CDR3 regions derived from RNA transcripts. HTBI primers were employed in a first-round RT-PCR of the TCR CDR3. TCRdb re-derived calls from the multiplex PCR reads in MiXCR, one entry per CDR3 protein. In the table there are a few hundred thousand distinct CDR3 sequences, approximately 17% of which are singletons. The sample taken for sequencing was blood. The V and J genes are TRBV7-2 and TRBJ2-2; 7 positions agree with TRBD2. The clonotype originates from a woman aged 18-29 years with Graves' ophthalmopathy. The CDR3 loop is CASSELAQTGELFF. The CDR3, as DNA: TGTGCCAGCAGCGAACTAGCGCAGACCGGGGAGCTGTTTTTT.